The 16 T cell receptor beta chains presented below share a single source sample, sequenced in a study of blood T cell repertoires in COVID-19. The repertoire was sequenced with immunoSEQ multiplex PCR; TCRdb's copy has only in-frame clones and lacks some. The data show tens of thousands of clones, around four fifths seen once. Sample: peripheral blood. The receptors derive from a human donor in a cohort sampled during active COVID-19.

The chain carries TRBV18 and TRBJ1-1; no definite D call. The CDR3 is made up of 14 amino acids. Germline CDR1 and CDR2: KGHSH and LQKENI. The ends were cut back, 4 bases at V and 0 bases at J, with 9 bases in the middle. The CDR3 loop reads CASSLLGVNTEAFF. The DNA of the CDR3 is TGTGCCAGCTCACTCCTCGGGGTGAACACTGAAGCTTTCTTT.

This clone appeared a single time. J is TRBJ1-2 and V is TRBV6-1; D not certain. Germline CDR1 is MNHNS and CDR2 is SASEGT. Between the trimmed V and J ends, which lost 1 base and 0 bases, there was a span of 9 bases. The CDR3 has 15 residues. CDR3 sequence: CASSEGPTANYGYTF. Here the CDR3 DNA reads TGTGCCAGCAGTGAAGGTCCTACAGCTAACTATGGCTACACCTTC.

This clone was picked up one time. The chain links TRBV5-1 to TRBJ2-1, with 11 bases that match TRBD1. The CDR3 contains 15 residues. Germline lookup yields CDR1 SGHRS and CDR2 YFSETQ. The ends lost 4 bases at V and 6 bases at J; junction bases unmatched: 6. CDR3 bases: TGCGCCAGCAGCCCCGCCGGGACAGGGGGCAATGAGCAGTTCTTC. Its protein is CASSPAGTGGNEQFF.

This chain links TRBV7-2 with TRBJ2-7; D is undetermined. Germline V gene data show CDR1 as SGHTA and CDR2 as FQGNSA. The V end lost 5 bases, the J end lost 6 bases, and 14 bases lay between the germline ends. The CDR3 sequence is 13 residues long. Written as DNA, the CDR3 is TGTGCCAGCAGCGTCCGTATGAGTGGCGAGCAGTACTTC. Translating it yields CASSVRMSGEQYF.

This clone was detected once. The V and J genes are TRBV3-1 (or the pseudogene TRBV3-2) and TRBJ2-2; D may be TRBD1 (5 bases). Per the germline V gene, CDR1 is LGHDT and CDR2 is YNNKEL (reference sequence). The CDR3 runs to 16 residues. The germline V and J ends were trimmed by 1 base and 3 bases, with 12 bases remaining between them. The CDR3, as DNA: TGTGCCAGCAGCCAAGGGGGCGGAGTGGACACCGGGGAGCTGTTTTTT. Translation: CASSQGGGVDTGELFF.

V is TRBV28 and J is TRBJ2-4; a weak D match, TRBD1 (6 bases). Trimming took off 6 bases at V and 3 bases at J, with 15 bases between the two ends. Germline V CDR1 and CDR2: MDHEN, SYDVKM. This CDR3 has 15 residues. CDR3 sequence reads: CASRTGLGNKNIQYF. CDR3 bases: TGTGCCAGCAGAACAGGGTTGGGAAACAAAAACATTCAGTACTTC.

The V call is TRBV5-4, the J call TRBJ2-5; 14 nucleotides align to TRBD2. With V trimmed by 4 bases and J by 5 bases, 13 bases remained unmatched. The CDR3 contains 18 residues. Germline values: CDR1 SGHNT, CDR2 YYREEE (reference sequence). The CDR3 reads CASSPTPGLAGGGETQYF. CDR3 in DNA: TGTGCCAGCAGCCCCACCCCCGGACTAGCGGGGGGTGGGGAGACCCAGTACTTC. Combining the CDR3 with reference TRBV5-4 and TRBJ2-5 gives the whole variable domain ETGVTQSPTHLIKTRGQQVTLRCSSQSGHNTVSWYQQALGQGPQFIFQYYREEENGRGNFPPRFSGLQFPNYSSELNVNALELDDSALYLCASSPTPGLAGGGETQYFGPGTRLLVL.

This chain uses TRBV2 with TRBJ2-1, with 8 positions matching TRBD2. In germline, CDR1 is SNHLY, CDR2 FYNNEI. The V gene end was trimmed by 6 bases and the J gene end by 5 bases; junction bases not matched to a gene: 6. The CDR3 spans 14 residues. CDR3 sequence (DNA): TGTGCCAGCAGGGTAGCGGGGTTGAACAATGAGCAGTTCTTC. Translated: CASRVAGLNNEQFF.

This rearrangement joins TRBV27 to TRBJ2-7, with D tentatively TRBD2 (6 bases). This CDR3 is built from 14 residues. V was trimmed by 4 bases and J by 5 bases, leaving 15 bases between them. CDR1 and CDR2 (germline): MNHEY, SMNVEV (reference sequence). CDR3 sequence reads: CASSSLGGPDEQYF. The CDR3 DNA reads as TGTGCCAGCAGTTCCCTGGGGGGTCCCGACGAGCAGTACTTC.

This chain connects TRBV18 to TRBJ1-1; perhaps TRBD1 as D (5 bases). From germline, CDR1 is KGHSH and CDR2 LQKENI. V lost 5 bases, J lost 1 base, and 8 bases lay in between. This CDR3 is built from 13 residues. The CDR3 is CASSEQGNTEAFF. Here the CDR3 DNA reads TGTGCCAGCTCAGAGCAGGGGAACACTGAAGCTTTCTTT.

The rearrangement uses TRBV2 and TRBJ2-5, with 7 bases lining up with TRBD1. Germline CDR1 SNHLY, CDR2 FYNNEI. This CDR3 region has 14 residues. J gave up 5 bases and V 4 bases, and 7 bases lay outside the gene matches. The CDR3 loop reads CASSARQGSETQYF. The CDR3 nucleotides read TGTGCCAGCAGTGCACGACAGGGCTCGGAGACCCAGTACTTC.

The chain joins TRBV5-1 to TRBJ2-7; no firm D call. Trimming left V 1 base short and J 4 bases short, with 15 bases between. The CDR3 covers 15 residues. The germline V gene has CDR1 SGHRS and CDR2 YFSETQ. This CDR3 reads CASSLTHITDYEQYF. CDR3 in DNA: TGCGCCAGCAGCTTGACTCATATTACTGATTACGAGCAGTACTTC.

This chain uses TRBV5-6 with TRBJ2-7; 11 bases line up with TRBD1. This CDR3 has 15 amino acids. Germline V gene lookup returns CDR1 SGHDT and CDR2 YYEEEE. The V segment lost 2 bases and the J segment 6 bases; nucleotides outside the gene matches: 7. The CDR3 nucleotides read TGTGCCAGCAGCTTCGGACAGGGGGCTTTGAGCGAGCAGTACTTC. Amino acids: CASSFGQGALSEQYF.

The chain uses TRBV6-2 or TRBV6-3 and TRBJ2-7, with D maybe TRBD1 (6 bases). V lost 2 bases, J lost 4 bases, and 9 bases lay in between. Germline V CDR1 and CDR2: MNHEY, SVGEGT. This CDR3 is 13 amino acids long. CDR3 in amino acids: CASSYPGAYEQYF. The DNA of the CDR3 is TGTGCCAGCAGTTACCCAGGGGCTTACGAGCAGTACTTC.

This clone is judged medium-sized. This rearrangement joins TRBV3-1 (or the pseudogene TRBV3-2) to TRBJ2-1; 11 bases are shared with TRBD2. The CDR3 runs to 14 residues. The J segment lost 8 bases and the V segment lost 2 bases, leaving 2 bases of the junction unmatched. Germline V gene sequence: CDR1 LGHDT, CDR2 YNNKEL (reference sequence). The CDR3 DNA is TGTGCCAGCAGCCAAACTAGCGGGAGCCATGAGCAGTTCTTC. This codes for CASSQTSGSHEQFF.

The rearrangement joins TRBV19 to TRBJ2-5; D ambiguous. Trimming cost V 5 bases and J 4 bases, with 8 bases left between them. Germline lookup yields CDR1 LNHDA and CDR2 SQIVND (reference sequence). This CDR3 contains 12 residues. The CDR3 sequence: CASSVSGETQYF. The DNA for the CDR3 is TGTGCCAGTAGTGTATCAGGAGAGACCCAGTACTTC.